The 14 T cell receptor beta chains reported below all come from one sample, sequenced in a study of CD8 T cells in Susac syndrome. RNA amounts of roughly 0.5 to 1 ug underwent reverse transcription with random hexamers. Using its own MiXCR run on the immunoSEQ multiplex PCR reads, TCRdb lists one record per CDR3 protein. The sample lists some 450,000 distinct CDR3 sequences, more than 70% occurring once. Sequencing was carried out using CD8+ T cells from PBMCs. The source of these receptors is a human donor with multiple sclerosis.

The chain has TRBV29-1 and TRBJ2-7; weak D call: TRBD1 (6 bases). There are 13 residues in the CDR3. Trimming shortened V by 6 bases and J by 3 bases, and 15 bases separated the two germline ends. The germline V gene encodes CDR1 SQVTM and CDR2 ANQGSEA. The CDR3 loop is CSVVLRGHYEQYF. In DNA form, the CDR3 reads TGCAGCGTCGTCCTTCGGGGACACTACGAGCAGTACTTC.

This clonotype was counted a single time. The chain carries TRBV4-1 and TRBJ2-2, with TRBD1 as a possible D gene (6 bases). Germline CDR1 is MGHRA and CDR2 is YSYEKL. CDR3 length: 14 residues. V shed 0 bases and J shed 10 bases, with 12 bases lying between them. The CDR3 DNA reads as TGCGCCAGCAGCCAAGAGGGGGCCCCAGTGGAGCTGTTTTTT. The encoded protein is CASSQEGAPVELFF.

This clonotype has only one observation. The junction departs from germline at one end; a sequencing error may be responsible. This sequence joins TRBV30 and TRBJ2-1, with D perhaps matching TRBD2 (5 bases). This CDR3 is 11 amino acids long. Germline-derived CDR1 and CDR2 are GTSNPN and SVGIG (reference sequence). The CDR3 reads CAWSSGNEQLF. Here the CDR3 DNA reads TGTGCCTGGAGTTCGGGGAATGAGCAGCTCTTC.

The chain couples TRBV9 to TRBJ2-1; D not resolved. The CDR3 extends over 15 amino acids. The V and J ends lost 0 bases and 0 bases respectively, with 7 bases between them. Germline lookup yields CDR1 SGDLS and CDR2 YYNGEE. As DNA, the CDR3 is TGTGCCAGCAGCGTAGACTTTACCTCCTACAATGAGCAGTTCTTC. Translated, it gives CASSVDFTSYNEQFF.

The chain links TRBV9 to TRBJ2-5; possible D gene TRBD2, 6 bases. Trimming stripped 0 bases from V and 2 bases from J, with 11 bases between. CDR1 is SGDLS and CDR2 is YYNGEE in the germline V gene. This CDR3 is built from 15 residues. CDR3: CASSVEEGLQETQYF. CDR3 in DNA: TGTGCCAGCAGCGTAGAGGAGGGCCTACAAGAGACCCAGTACTTC.

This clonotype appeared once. In DNA form, the CDR3 reads TGTGCCAGCAGCTCATTACGGGGACTAGCGGGCGGGCTTTGGAGCACAGATACGCAGTATTTT. Translation: CASSSLRGLAGGLWSTDTQYF. The chain combines TRBV7-8 with TRBJ2-3, with TRBD2 matching 12 bases. The CDR3 is 21 amino acids. CDR1 is SGHVS and CDR2 is FQNEAQ in the germline V gene. V was clipped by 4 bases and J by 0 bases; unmatched bases: 17.

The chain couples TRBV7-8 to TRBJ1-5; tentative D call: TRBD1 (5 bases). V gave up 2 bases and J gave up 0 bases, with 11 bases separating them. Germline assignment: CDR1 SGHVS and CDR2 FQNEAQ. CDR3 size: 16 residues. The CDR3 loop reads CASSLNRGPSNQPQHF. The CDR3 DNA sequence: TGTGCCAGCAGCTTAAACCGGGGCCCTAGCAATCAGCCCCAGCATTTT.

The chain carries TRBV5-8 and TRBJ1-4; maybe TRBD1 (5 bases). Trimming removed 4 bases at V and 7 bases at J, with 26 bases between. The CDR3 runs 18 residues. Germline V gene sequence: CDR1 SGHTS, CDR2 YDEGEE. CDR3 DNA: TGTGCCAGCAGCGGGGACTTAGGGCGTGGCCGTGTTAGTGAAAAACTGTTTTTT. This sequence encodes CASSGDLGRGRVSEKLFF.

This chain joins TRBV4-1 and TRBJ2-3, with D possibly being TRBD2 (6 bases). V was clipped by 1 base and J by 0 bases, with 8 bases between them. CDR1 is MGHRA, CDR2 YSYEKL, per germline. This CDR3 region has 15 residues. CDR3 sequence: CASSQVRGSTDTQYF. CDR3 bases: TGCGCCAGCAGCCAAGTACGGGGGAGCACAGATACGCAGTATTTT.

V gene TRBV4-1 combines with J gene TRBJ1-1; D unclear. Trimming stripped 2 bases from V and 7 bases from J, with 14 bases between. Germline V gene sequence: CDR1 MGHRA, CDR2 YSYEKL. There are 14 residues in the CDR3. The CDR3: CASSQSWGRVEAFF. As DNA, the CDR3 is TGCGCCAGCAGCCAAAGTTGGGGTAGAGTTGAAGCTTTCTTT.

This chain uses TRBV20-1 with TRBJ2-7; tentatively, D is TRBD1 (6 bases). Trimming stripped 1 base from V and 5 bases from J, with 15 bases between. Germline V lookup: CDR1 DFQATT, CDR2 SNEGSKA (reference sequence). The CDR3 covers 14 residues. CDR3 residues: CSARGGHNDHEQYF. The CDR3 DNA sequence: TGCAGTGCTAGAGGGGGGCACAACGATCACGAGCAGTACTTC.

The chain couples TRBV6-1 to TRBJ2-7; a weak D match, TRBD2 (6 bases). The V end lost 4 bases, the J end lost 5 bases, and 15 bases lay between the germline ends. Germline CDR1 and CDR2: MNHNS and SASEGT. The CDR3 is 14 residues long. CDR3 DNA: TGTGCCAGCAGTGTTTATTCGGGAGCTAACGAGCAGTACTTC. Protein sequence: CASSVYSGANEQYF.

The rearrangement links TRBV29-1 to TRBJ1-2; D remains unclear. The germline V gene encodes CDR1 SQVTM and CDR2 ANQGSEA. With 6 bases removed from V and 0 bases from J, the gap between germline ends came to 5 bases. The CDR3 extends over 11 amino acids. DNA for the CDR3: TGCAGCGTGGGGACTAACTATGGCTACACCTTC. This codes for CSVGTNYGYTF.

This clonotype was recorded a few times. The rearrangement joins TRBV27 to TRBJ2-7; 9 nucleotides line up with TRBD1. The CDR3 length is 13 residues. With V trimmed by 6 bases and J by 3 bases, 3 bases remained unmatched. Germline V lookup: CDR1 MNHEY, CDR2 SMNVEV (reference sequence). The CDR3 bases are TGTGCCAGCAGACAGACAGGGGGCTACGAGCAGTACTTC. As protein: CASRQTGGYEQYF.